The clone carrying this T cell receptor beta chain was seen ten or more times. Its specificity is unknown. The cDNA was generated through 5'RACE incorporating 10-nucleotide random UMIs. Every sequencing run drew on 15-18 subjects and yielded over 170 million TCR-beta sequences. TCRdb re-called the 5' RACE reads through MiXCR, storing one row per CDR3 protein. The top ten clones hold approximately 5.7% of a sample with tens of thousands of distinct CDR3 sequences, approximately 4.3% of them seen once. This sample stems from a study of neurological immune-mediated disorders. Study-wide results and limits: There were no CDR3 amino acid sequences shared by expanded clones across subjects, a result suggesting private repertoires in all groups.

Time point denoted: longitudinal time-point 3. Unsorted libraries were derived from 2 million PBMCs stored at -80 C. The CDR3 consists of 14 residues. Trimming left V 5 bases short and J 1 base short, with 11 bases between. This sequence joins TRBV12-3 or TRBV12-4 and TRBJ1-2, with a possible D match to TRBD1 (5 bases). Sequences were obtained from PBMCs. This receptor was identified in a woman aged 55-69 years with multiple sclerosis. The CDR3 coding sequence is TGTGCCAGCAGTCGGAGGGGTTTTAACTATGGCTACACCTTC. This sequence encodes CASSRRGFNYGYTF.